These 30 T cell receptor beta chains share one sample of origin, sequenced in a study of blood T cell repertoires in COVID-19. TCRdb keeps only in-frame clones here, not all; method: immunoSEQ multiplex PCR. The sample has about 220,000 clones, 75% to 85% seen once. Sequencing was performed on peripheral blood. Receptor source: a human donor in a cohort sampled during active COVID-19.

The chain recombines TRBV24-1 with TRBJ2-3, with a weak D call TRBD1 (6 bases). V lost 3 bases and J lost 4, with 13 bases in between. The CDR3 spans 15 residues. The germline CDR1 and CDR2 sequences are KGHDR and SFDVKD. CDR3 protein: CATSDTLTGPDTQYF. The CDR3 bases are TGTGCCACCAGTGATACGTTAACAGGGCCAGATACGCAGTATTTT.

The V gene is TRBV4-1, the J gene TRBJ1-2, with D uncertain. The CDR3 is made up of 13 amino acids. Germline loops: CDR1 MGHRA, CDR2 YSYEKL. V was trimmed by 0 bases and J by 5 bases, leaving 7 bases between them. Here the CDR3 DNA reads TGCGCCAGCAGCCAAGATCGTCGGTATGGCTACACCTTC. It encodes CASSQDRRYGYTF.

CDR3 in DNA: TGTGCCAGCTCACCACGCTCGACAGGGGGCGATGAGCAGTTCTTC. Translation gives CASSPRSTGGDEQFF. The rearrangement uses TRBV18 and TRBJ2-1; 10 bases are shared with TRBD1. The CDR3 is 15 amino acids. Trimming at V came to 1 base and at J to 8 bases, leaving 5 bases not matched to a gene. From germline, CDR1 is KGHSH and CDR2 LQKENI.

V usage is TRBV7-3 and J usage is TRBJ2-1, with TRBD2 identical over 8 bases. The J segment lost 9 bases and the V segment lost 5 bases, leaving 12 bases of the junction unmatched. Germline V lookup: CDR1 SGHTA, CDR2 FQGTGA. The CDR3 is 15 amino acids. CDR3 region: CASSTGTRTTSEQFF. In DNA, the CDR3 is TGTGCCAGCAGCACGGGGACTAGGACAACTTCTGAGCAGTTCTTC.

The CDR3 loop is CASSRTSGSGVDTQYF. The CDR3 DNA follows: TGTGCCAGCAGCAGGACTAGCGGGAGTGGGGTGGATACGCAGTATTTT. This chain links TRBV28 with TRBJ2-3; 13 nucleotides align to TRBD2. V was pared by 6 bases and J by 6 bases, with 9 bases of the junction left unmatched. CDR1 and CDR2 (germline): MDHEN, SYDVKM. The CDR3 is 16 residues long. Based on the CDR3 plus reference TRBV28 and TRBJ2-3, the full variable domain is DVKVTQSSRYLVKRTGEKVFLECVQDMDHENMFWYRQDPGLGLRLIYFSYDVKMKEKGDIPEGYSVSREKKERFSLILESASTNQTSMYLCASSRTSGSGVDTQYFGPGTRLTVL.

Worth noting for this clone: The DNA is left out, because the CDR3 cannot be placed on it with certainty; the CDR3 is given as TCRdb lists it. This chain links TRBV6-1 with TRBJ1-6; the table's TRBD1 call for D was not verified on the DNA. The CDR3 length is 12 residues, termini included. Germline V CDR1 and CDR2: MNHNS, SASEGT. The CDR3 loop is CASSEWGTGIHF.

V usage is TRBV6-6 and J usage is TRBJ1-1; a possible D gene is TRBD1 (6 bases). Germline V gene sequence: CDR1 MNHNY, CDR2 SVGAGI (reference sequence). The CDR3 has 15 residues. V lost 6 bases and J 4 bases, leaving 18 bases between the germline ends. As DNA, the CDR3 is TGTGCCAGCAGCCACAAAACGGGGGGCATCACTGAAGCTTTCTTT. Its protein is CASSHKTGGITEAFF.

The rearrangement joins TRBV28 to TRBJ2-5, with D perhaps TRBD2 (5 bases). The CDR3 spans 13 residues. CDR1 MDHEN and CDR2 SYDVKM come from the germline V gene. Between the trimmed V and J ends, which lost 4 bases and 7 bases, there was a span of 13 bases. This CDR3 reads CASSSLPRGTQYF. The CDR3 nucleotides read TGTGCCAGCAGTTCCCTCCCACGGGGGACCCAGTACTTC.

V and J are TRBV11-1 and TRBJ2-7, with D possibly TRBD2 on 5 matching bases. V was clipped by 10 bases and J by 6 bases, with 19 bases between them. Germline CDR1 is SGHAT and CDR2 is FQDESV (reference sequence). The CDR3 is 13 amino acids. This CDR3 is CATAEGLAGEQYF. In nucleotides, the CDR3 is TGTGCCACCGCTGAGGGCTTGGCGGGCGAGCAGTACTTC.

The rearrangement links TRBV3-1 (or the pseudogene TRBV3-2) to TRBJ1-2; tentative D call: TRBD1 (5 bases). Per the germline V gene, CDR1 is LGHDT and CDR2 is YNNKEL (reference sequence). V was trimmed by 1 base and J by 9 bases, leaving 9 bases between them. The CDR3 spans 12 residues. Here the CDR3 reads CASSQVGVRYTF. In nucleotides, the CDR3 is TGTGCCAGCAGCCAAGTAGGGGTTCGCTACACCTTC.

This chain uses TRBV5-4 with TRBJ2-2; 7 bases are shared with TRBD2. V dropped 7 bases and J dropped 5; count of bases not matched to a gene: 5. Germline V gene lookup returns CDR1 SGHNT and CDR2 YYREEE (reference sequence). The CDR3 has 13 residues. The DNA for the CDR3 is TGTGCCAGCGGGAGGGATGGGACCGGGGAGCTGTTTTTT. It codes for CASGRDGTGELFF.

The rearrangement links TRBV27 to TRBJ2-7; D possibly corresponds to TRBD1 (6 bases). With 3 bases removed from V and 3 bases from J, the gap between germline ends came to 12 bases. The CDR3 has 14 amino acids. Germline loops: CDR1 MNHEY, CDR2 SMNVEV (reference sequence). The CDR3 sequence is CASSLARGIYEQYF. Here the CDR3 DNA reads TGTGCCAGCAGTTTGGCCAGGGGCATCTACGAGCAGTACTTC.

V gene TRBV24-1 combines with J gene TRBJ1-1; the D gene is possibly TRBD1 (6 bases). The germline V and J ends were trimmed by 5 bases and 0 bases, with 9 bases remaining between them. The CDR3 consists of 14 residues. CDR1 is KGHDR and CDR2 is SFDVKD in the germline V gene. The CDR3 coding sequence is TGTGCCACCAGTGCTACAGGGCTGAACACTGAAGCTTTCTTT. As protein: CATSATGLNTEAFF.

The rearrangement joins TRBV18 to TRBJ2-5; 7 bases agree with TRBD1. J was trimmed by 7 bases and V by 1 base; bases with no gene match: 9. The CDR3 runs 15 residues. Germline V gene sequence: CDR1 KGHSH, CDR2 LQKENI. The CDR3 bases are TGTGCCAGCTCACCACAAAGGACAGGTCCAGGGACCCAGTACTTC. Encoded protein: CASSPQRTGPGTQYF. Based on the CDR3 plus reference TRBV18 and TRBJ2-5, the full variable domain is NAGVMQNPRHLVRRRGQEARLRCSPMKGHSHVYWYRQLPEEGLKFMVYLQKENIIDESGMPKERFSAEFPKEGPSILRIQQVVRGDSAAYFCASSPQRTGPGTQYFGPGTRLLVL.

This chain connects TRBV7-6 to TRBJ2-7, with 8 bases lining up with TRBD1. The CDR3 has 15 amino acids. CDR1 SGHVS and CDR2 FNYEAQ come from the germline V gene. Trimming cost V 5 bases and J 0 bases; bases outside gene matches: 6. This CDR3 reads CASSPRTGYSYEQYF. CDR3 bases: TGTGCCAGCAGCCCTCGGACAGGGTACTCCTACGAGCAGTACTTC. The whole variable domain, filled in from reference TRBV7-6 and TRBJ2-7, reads GAGVSQSPRYKVTKRGQDVALRCDPISGHVSLYWYRQALGQGPEFLTYFNYEAQQDKSGLPNDRFSAERPEGSISTLTIQRTEQRDSAMYRCASSPRTGYSYEQYFGPGTRLTVT.

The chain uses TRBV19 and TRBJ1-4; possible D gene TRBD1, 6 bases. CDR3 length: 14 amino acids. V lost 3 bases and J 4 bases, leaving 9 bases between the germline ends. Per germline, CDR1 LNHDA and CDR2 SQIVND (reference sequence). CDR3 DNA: TGTGCCAGTAGTATCTCGGGACATAATGAAAAACTGTTTTTT. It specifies CASSISGHNEKLFF.

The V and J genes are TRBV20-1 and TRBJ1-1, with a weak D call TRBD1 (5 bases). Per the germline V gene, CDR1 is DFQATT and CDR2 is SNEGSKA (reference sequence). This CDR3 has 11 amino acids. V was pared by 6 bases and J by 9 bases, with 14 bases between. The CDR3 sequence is CSASGGGKAFF. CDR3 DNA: TGCAGTGCCTCCGGGGGAGGAAAAGCTTTCTTT.

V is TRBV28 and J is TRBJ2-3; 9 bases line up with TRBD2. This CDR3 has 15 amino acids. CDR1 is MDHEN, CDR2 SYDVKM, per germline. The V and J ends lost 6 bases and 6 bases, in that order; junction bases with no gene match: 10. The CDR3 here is CASSSDGGRGDTQYF. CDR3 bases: TGTGCCAGCAGCAGCGATGGCGGGAGGGGGGATACGCAGTATTTT.

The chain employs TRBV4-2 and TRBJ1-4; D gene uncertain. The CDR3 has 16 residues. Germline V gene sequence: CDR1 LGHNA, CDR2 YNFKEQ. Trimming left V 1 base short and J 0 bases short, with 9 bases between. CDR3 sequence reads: CASSQASRTTNEKLFF. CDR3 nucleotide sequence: TGTGCCAGCAGCCAAGCAAGCAGGACAACTAATGAAAAACTGTTTTTT.

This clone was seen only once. The DNA for the CDR3 is TGTGCCAGCAGTGACTCCTTCGGGAATGAGCAGTTCTTC. Translating gives CASSDSFGNEQFF. The gene calls are TRBV6-4 and TRBJ2-1; the D is unclear. V lost 0 bases and J 7 bases, leaving 7 bases between the germline ends. The CDR3 runs 13 residues. The germline CDR1 and CDR2 sequences are MRHNA and SNTAGT.

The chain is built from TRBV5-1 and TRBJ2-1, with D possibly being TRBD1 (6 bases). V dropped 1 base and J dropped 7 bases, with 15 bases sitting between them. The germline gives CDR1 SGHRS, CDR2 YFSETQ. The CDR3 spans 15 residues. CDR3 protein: CASSLLGAYSNEQFF. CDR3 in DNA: TGCGCCAGCAGCTTGTTGGGGGCTTATTCGAATGAGCAGTTCTTC.

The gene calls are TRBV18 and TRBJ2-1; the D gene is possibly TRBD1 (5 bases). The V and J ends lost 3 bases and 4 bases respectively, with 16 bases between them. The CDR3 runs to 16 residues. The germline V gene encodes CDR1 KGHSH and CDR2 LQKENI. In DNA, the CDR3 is TGTGCCAGCTCACCCCGCAAAGGGGTGGTTTACAATGAGCAGTTCTTC. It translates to CASSPRKGVVYNEQFF.

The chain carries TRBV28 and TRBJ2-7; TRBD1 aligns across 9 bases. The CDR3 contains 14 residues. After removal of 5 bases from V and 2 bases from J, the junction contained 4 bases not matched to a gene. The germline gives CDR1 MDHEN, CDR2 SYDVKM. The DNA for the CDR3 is TGTGCCAGCAGTACGGACAGGGGAACCTACGAGCAGTACTTC. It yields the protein CASSTDRGTYEQYF.

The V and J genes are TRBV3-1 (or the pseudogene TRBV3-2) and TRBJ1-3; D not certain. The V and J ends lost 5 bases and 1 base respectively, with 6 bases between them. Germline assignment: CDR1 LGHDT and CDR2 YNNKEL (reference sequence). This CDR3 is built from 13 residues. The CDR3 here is CASSETSGNTIYF. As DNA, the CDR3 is TGTGCCAGCAGCGAAACATCTGGAAACACCATATATTTT.

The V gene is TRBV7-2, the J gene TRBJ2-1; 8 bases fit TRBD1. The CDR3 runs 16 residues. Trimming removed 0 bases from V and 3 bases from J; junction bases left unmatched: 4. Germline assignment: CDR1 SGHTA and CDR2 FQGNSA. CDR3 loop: CASSLALGTGYNEQFF. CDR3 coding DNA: TGTGCCAGCAGCTTAGCGCTGGGGACAGGCTACAATGAGCAGTTCTTC.

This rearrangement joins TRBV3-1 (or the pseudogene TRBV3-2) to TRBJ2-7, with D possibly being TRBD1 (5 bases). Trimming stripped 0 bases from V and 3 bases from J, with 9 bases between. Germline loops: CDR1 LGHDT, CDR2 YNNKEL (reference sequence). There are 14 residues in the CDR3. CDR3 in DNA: TGTGCCAGCAGCCAAGACAGGGTCCACTACGAGCAGTACTTC. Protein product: CASSQDRVHYEQYF.

The CDR3 DNA reads TGTGCCAGCAGCTTAGTTGCGGGCGAGCAGTACTTC. It encodes CASSLVAGEQYF. The chain carries TRBV11-2 and TRBJ2-7; D possibly corresponds to TRBD2 (5 bases). Trimming left V 1 base short and J 6 bases short, with 7 bases between. Germline-derived CDR1 and CDR2 are SGHAT and FQNNGV. This CDR3 region has 12 residues.

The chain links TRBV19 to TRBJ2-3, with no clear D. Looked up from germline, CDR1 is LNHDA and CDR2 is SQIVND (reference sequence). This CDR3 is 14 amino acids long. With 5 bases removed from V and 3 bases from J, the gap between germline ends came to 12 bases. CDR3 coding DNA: TGTGCCAGTAGTTCTCCAGGAAGAACAGATACGCAGTATTTT. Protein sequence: CASSSPGRTDTQYF.

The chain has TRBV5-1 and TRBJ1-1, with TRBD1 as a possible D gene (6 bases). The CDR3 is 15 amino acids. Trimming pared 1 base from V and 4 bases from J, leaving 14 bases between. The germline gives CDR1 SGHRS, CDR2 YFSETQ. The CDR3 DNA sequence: TGCGCCAGCAGCTTGTCTGGGGGCCAAGGCACTGAAGCTTTCTTT. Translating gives CASSLSGGQGTEAFF.

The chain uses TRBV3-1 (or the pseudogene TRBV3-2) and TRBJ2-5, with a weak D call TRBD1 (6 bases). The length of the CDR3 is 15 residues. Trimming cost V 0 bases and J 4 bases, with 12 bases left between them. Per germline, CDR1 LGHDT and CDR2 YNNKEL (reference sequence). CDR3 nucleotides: TGTGCCAGCAGCCAAGATCTGGCCAGGGGAGAGACCCAGTACTTC. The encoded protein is CASSQDLARGETQYF.